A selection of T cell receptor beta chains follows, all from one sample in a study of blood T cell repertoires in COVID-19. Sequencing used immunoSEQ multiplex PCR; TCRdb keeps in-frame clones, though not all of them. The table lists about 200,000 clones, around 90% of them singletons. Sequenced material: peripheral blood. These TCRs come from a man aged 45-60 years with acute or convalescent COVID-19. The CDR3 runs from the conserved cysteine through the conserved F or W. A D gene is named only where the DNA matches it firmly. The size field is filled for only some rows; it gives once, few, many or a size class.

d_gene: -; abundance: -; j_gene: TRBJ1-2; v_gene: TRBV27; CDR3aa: CASSLSGGRNYGYTF; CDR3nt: TGTGCCAGCAGTTTATCCGGAGGACGGAACTATGGCTACACCTTC
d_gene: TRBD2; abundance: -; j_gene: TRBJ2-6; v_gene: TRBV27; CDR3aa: CASSLDPQRGEGANVLTF; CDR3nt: TGTGCCAGCAGTTTGGACCCCCAGCGGGGGGAGGGGGCCAACGTCCTGACTTTC
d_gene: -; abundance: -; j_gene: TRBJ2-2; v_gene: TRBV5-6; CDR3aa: CASSRNTGELFF; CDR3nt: TGTGCCAGCAGCCGGAACACCGGGGAGCTGTTTTTT
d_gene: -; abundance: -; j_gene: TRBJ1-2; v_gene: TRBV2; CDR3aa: CASSEFRESGYTF; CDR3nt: TGTGCCAGCAGTGAATTCAGGGAATCTGGCTACACCTTC
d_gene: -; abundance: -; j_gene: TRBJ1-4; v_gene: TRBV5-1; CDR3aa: CASSFGNNEKLFF; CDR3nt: TGCGCCAGCAGCTTCGGGAATAATGAAAAACTGTTTTTT
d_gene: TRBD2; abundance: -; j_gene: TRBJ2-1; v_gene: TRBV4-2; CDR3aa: CASSQDLLAGGPNEQFF; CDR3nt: TGTGCCAGCAGCCAAGACCTCCTAGCGGGGGGGCCAAATGAGCAGTTCTTC
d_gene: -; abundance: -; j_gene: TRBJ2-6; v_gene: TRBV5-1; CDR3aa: CASSFRAGANVLTF; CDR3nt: TGCGCCAGCAGCTTCCGCGCTGGGGCCAACGTCCTGACTTTC
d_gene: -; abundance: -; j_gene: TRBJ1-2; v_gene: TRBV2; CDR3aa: CASNGGVYGYTF; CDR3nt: TGTGCCAGCAACGGGGGGGTCTATGGCTACACCTTC
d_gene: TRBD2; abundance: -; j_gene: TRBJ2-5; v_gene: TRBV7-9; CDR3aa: CASSSGGAGIQETQYF; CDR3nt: TGTGCCAGCAGCTCGGGAGGGGCGGGGATCCAAGAGACCCAGTACTTC
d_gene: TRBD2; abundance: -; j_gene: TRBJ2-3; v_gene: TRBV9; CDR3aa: CASSVSSGGSVIAQYF; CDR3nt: TGTGCCAGCAGCGTTTCCAGCGGGGGGTCCGTTATAGCGCAGTATTTT
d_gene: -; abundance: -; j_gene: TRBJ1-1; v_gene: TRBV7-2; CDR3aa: CASSRGRGVTEAFF; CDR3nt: TGTGCCAGCAGTCGCGGCAGGGGAGTTACTGAAGCTTTCTTT
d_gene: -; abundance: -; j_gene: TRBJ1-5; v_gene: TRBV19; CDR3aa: CASSPRFSNQPQHF; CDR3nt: TGTGCCAGTAGTCCCAGGTTTAGCAATCAGCCCCAGCATTTT
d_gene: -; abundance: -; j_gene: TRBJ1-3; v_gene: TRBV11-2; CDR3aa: CASSFGARGNTIYF; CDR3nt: TGTGCCAGCAGCTTTGGGGCACGCGGAAACACCATATATTTT
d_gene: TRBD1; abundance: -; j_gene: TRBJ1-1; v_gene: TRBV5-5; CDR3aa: CASSLGTGTTEAFF; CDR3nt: TGTGCCAGCAGCTTGGGGACAGGGACCACTGAAGCTTTCTTT
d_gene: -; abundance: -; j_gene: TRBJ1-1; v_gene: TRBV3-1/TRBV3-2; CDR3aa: CASSQKLRENTEAFF; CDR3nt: TGTGCCAGCAGCCAAAAACTCAGGGAAAACACTGAAGCTTTCTTT
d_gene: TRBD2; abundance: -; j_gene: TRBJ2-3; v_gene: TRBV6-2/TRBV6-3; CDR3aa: CASSYIGGGADTQYF; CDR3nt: TGTGCCAGCAGTTACATTGGCGGGGGGGCGGATACGCAGTATTTT
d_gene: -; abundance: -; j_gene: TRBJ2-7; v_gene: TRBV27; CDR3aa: CASSLKRRSSYEQYF; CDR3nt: TGTGCCAGCAGTTTGAAGCGGCGGAGCTCCTACGAGCAGTACTTC
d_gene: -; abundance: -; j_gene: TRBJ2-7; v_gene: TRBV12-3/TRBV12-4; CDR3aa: CASSRTAYEQYF; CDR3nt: TGTGCCAGCAGTCGGACAGCCTACGAGCAGTACTTC
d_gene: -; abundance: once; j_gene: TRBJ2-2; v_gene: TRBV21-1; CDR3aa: CASSNSPWGPRDTGELFF; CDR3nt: TGTGCCAGCAGCAATTCCCCGTGGGGCCCCAGGGACACCGGGGAGCTGTTTTTT
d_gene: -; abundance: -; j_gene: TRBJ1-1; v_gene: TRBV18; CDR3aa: CASSPMGGTEAFF; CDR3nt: TGTGCCAGCTCACCAATGGGGGGGACTGAAGCTTTCTTT
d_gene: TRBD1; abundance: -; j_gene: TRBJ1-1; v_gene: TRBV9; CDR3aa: CASSVAGTGTNTEAFF; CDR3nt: TGTGCCAGCAGCGTAGCCGGGACAGGGACGAACACTGAAGCTTTCTTT
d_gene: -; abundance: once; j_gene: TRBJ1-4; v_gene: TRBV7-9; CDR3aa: CASSLGVTRGGEKLFF; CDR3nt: TGTGCCAGCAGCTTAGGCGTGACCCGGGGGGGTGAAAAACTGTTTTTT
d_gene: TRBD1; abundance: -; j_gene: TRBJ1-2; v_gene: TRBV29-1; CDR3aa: CSTGQGDYGYTF; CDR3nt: TGCAGCACTGGACAGGGGGACTATGGCTACACCTTC
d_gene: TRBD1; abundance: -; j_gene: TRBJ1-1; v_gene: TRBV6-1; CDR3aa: CASSLRTGDGAEAFF; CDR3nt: TGTGCCAGCAGTTTAAGGACAGGGGACGGGGCTGAAGCTTTCTTT
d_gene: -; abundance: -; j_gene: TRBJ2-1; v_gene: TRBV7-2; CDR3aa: CASSLAFGSSYNEQFF; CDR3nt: TGTGCCAGCAGTTTGGCATTCGGGAGCTCCTACAATGAGCAGTTCTTC
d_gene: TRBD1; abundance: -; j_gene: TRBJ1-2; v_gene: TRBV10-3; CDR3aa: CAIGQGDYGYAF; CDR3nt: TGTGCCATCGGACAGGGTGACTATGGCTACGCCTTC
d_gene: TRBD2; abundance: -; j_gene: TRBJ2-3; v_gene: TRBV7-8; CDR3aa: CASSPGLASDTQYF; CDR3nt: TGTGCCAGCAGCCCCGGACTAGCCTCAGATACGCAGTATTTT
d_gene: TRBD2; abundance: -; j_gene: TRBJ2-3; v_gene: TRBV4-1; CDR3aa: CASSRSGLAGLTDTQYF; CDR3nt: TGCGCCAGCAGCCGCTCGGGACTAGCAGGCCTCACAGATACGCAGTATTTT
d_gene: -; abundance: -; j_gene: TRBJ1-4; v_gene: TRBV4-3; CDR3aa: CASSQEVGGGKEKLFF; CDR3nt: TGCGCCAGCAGCCAAGAGGTTGGGGGGGGCAAAGAAAAACTGTTTTTT
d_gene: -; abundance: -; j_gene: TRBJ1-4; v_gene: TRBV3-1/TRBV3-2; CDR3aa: CASPREGGKLFF; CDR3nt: TGTGCCAGCCCCCGGGAGGGGGGAAAACTGTTTTTT
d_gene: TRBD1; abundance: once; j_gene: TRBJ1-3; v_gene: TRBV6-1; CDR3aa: CASSEGDRGLYGNTIYF; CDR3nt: TGTGCCAGCAGTGAAGGGGACAGGGGGCTTTATGGAAACACCATATATTTT
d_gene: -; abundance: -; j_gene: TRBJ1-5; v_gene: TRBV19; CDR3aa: CASSGAGGNQPQHF; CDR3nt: TGTGCCAGTAGTGGGGCCGGCGGAAATCAGCCCCAGCATTTT
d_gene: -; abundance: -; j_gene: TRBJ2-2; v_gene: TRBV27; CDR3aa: CASSFLYASTNTGELFF; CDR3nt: TGTGCCAGCAGTTTCCTGTACGCCAGTACGAACACCGGGGAGCTGTTTTTT
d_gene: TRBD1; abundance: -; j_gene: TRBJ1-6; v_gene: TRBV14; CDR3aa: CASSPYRGSNSPLHF; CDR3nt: TGTGCCAGCAGCCCGTACAGGGGGAGTAATTCACCCCTCCACTTT
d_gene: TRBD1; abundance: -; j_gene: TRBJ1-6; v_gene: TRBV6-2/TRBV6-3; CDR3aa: CASSYQTGHSGPLHF; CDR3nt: TGTGCCAGCAGTTACCAGACAGGGCATTCAGGGCCCCTCCACTTT